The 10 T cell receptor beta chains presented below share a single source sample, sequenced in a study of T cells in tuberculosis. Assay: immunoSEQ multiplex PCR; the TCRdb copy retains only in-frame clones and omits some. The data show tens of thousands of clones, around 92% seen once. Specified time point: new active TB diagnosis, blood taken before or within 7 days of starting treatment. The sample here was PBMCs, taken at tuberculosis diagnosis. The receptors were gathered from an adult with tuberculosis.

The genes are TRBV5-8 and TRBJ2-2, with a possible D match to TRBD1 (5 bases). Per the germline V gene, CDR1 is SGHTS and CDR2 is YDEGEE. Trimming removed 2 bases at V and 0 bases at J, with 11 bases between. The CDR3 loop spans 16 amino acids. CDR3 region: CASSFFRATNTGELFF. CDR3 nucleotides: TGTGCCAGCAGCTTCTTCAGGGCCACGAACACCGGGGAGCTGTTTTTT.

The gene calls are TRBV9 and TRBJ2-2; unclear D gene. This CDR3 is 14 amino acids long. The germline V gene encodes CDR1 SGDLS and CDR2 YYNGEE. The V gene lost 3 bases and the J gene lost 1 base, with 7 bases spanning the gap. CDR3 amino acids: CASSAPENTGELFF. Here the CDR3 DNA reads TGTGCCAGCAGCGCGCCAGAGAACACCGGGGAGCTGTTTTTT.

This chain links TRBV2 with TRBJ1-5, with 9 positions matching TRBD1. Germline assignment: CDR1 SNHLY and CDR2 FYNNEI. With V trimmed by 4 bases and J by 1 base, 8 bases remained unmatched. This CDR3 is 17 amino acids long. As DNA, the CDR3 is TGTGCCAGCAGTGCCCTGGGACAGGGTATGAGCAATCAGCCCCAGCATTTT. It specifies CASSALGQGMSNQPQHF.

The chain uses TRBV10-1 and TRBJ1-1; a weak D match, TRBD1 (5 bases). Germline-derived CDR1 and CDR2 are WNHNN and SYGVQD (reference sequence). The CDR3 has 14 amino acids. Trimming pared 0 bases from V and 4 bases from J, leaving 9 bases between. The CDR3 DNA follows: TGCGCCAGCAGTGAGTCGGGGCGATTCACTGAAGCTTTCTTT. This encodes CASSESGRFTEAFF.

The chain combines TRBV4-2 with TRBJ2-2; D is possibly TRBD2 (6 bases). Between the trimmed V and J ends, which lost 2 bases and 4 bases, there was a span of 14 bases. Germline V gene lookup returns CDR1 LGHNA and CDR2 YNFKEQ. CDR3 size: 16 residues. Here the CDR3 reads CASSQHSGVSTGELFF. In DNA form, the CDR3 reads TGTGCCAGCAGCCAACACTCGGGGGTGTCCACCGGGGAGCTGTTTTTT.

The CDR3 DNA reads as TGTGCCAGCAAATCGGGAGGGCCGCACGAGACCCAGTACTTC. Its protein is CASKSGGPHETQYF. The rearrangement joins TRBV2 to TRBJ2-5, with 8 bases matching TRBD2. Germline CDR1 SNHLY, CDR2 FYNNEI. V trimming: 7 bases; J trimming: 5 bases; junction bases outside the gene matches: 9. The CDR3 has 14 residues. Together with reference TRBV2 and TRBJ2-5, the CDR3 gives the full variable domain: EPEVTQTPSHQVTQMGQEVILRCVPISNHLYFYWYRQILGQKVEFLVSFYNNEISEKSEIFDDQFSVERPDGSNFTLKIRSTKLEDSAMYFCASKSGGPHETQYFGPGTRLLVL.

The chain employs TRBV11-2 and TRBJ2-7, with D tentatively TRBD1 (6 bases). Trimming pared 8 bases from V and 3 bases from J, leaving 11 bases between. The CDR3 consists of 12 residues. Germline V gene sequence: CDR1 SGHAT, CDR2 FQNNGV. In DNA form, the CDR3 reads TGTGCCAGCTCCGAGACAGGCTACGAGCAGTACTTC. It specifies CASSETGYEQYF.

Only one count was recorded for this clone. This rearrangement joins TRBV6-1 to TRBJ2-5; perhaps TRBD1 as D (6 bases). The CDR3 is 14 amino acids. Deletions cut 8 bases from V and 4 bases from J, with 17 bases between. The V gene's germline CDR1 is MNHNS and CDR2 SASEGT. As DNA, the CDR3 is TGTGCCAGCTACCGACAGGCGGTTCGAGAGACCCAGTACTTC. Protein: CASYRQAVRETQYF.

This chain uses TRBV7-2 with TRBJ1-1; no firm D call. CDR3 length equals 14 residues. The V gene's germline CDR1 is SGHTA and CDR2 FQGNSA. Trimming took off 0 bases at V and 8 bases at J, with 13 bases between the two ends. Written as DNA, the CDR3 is TGTGCCAGCAGCTTAGCCACCCCCCCGCGAGAAGCTTTCTTT. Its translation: CASSLATPPREAFF.

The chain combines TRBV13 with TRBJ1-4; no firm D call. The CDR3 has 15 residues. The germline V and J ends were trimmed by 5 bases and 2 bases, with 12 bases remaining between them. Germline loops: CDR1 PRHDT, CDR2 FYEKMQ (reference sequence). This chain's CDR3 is CASSARTGTNEKLFF. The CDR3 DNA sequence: TGTGCCAGCAGCGCCCGGACTGGCACTAATGAAAAACTGTTTTTT.